The 2 T cell receptor beta chains listed next were all sequenced from one sample in a study of blood T cells in healthy people across ages (dated by TCRdb to between 2015 and 2016). The library was generated by 5' RACE. Sequenced using an Illumina HiSeq 2500. A second PCR of roughly 6 to 11 cycles was run with a J-beta primer mix and a sample-barcoded 5' primer. Using fastp trimming at Q25 and MiXCR clonotype assembly, TCRdb reanalyzed the public sequencing data and kept in-frame beta chains. Each record represents a unique CDR3 protein, reported with the most common genes and DNA among its rows. Across this sample there are 870,000 or so distinct CDR3 sequences, with around 30% seen only once. The ten biggest clones cover 17% of the sample. The sample taken for sequencing was blood. The receptors originated from a woman aged 80 or over in good health.

The table lists this clonotype with a few counts. One base away lies a much larger clone, so this may be a sequencing read error. This chain uses TRBV6-6 with TRBJ2-7; D not certain. CDR3 length: 11 amino acids. The germline V and J ends were trimmed by 5 bases and 7 bases, with 9 bases remaining between them. CDR1 and CDR2 from the germline V gene are MNHNY and SVGAGI (reference sequence). This chain's CDR3 is CASSTNNEQYF. The CDR3 coding sequence is TGTGCCAGCAGTACCAACAATGAGCAGTACTTC.

This clonotype occurred many times. J is TRBJ2-1 and V is TRBV10-3; no clear D gene. Trimming stripped 0 bases from V and 5 bases from J, with 5 bases between. Germline values: CDR1 ENHRY, CDR2 SYGVKD. The CDR3 is 13 amino acids. The CDR3 DNA reads as TGTGCCATCAGTGAGTCGATAAACAATGAGCAGTTCTTC. Its translation is CAISESINNEQFF.